The sequence of this TCR beta chain was determined in a study of T cells in Graves' hyperthyroidism and ophthalmopathy. This clonotype was counted ten times or more. The investigators amplified TCR beta CDR3 regions from RNA transcripts. Carried out on the TCR CDR3, a first-round RT-PCR used the HTBI primer set. TCRdb ran MiXCR on the multiplex PCR reads and lists one entry per CDR3 protein. The sample shows hundreds of thousands of distinct CDR3 sequences, about 15% of them seen only once. The V end lost 7 bases, the J end lost 1 base, and 13 bases lay between the germline ends. The CDR3 is made up of 14 amino acids. CDR1 and CDR2 from the germline V gene are SNHLY and FYNNEI.

The sequenced sample consisted of blood. The chain links TRBV2 to TRBJ2-5; D ambiguous. The clonotype was recovered from a woman younger than 45 with Graves' hyperthyroidism that later progressed to Graves' ophthalmopathy. The DNA of the CDR3 is TGTGCCAGCACCCCCCCCGGCCTCCAAGAGACCCAGTACTTC. Protein: CASTPPGLQETQYF.